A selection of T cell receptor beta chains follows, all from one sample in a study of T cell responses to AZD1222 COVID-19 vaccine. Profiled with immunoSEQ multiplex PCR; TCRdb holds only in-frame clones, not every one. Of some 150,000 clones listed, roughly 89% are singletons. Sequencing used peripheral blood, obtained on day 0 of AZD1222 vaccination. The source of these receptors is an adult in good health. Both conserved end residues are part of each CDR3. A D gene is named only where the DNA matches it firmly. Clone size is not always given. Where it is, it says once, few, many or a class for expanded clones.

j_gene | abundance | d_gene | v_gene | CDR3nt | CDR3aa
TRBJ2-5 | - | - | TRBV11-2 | TGTGCCAGCAGCTTTACAGCGGAAGAGACCCAGTACTTC | CASSFTAEETQYF
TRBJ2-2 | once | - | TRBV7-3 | TGTGCCAGCAGCTCCTCCGACAGGAACACCGGGGAGCTGTTTTTT | CASSSSDRNTGELFF
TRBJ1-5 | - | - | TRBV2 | TGTGCCAGCGTGAGAGACGGTGCCGGGAGCAATCAGCCCCAGCATTTT | CASVRDGAGSNQPQHF
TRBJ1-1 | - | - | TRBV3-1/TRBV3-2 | TGTGCCAGCAGCTTCCCGGGACGAACGAACACTGAAGCTTTCTTT | CASSFPGRTNTEAFF
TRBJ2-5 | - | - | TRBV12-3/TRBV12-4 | TGTGCCAGCAGTTTAGAAGAGACCCAGTACTTC | CASSLEETQYF
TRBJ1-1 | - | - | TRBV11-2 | TGTGCCAGCAGCTTAAGGCACACAATGAACACTGAAGCTTTCTTT | CASSLRHTMNTEAFF
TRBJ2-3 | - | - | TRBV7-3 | TGTGCCAGCAGCCCAGACGCCGGGACGTCAAGCACAGATACGCAGTATTTT | CASSPDAGTSSTDTQYF
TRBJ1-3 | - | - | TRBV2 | TGTGCCAGCAGTGAACTTAGCTCTGGAAACACCATATATTTT | CASSELSSGNTIYF
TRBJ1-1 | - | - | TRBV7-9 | TGTGCCAGCAGCTTACGATCTCAGGGAGGGACGATTGGTTTCTTT | CASSLRSQGGTIGFF
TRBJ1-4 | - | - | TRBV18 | TGTGCCAGCTCACCGGACAGCGGGGCAACTAATGAAAAACTGTTTTTT | CASSPDSGATNEKLFF
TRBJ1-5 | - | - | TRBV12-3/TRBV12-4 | TGTGCCAGCAGCTACCAAGAAGGGAAGCCCCAGCATTTT | CASSYQEGKPQHF
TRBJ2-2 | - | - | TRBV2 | TGTGCCAGCAGCCTGAACACCGGGGAGCTGTTTTTT | CASSLNTGELFF
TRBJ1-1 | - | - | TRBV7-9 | TGTGCCAGCAGCTTGACATCGAACACTGAAGCTTTCTTT | CASSLTSNTEAFF
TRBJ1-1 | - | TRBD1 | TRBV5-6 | TGTGCCAGCAGCTTCAGACAGGGGTCCATGAACACTGAAGCTTTCTTT | CASSFRQGSMNTEAFF
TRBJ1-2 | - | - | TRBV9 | TGTGCCAGCAGCGTAGCTACGGGAAACTATGGCTACACCTTC | CASSVATGNYGYTF
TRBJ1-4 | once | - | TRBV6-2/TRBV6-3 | TGTGCCAGCAGTTGGCCGGGACCTTGGGACGAAAAACTGTTTTTT | CASSWPGPWDEKLFF
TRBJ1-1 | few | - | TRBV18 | TGTGCCAGCTCAACGGGGGGGGAGATGACTTTCTTT | CASSTGGEMTFF
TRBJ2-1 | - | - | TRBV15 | TGTGCCACCAGCAGAGGTCACGCGCTCTCCTACAATGAGCAGTTCTTC | CATSRGHALSYNEQFF
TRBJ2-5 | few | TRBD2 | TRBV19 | TGTGCCAGTAGTATAGATGGGAGGGCGGGAGAGACCCAGTACTTC | CASSIDGRAGETQYF
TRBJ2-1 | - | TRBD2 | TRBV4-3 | TGCGCCAGCAGCCAAGATTCTTGGCGGGGGGACGTCTACAATGAGCAGTTCTTC | CASSQDSWRGDVYNEQFF
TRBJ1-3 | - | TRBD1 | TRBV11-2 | TGTGCCAGCAGCTGGGACAGGGACACCATATATTTT | CASSWDRDTIYF
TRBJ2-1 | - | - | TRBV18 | TGTGCCAGCTCACTATCCGGGACGAGGGGCGATGAGCAGTTCTTC | CASSLSGTRGDEQFF
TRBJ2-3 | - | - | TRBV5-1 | TGCGCCAGCAGCTTGGCCAACGGCGGGGTCACAGATACGCAGTATTTT | CASSLANGGVTDTQYF
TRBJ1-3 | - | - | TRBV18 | TGTGCCAGCTCACTAGTTTACGCTACCGACTTCTCTGGAAACACCATATATTTT | CASSLVYATDFSGNTIYF
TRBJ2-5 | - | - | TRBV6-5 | TGTGCCAGCAGTTACTCAGAGACCCAGTACTTC | CASSYSETQYF
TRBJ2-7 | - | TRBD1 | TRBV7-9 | TGTGCCAGCAGCGAACGACAGGGCCCCTACGAGCAGTACTTC | CASSERQGPYEQYF
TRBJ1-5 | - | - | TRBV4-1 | TGCGCCAGCAGCCAAGATTGGGGTTCCAATCAGCCCCAGCATTTT | CASSQDWGSNQPQHF
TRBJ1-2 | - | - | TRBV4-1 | TGCGCCAGCAGCCAATACGACACTGGGAGGAATGGCTACACCTTC | CASSQYDTGRNGYTF
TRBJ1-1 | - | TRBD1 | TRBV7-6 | TGTGCCAGCAGCCCAGACAGGGAGTGGAAGGAAGCTTTCTTT | CASSPDREWKEAFF
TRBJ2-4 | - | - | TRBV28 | TGTGCCAGCAGTGAAGCGGGAGCCAAAAACATTCAGTACTTC | CASSEAGAKNIQYF
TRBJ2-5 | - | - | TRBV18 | TGTGCCAGCTCTCCTGGTCCTCAAGAGACCCAGTACTTC | CASSPGPQETQYF
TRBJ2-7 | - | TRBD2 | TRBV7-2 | TGTGCCAGCAGGTCAGCGGGAGGGCCGCGGGAGCAGTACTTC | CASRSAGGPREQYF
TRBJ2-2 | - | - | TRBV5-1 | TGCGCCAGCAGCTGGGGAAACACCGGGGAGCTGTTTTTT | CASSWGNTGELFF
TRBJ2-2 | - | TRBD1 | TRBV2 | TGTGCCAGCAGTCCTAGGACAGGGCCACTCGCGAACACCGGGGAGCTGTTTTTT | CASSPRTGPLANTGELFF
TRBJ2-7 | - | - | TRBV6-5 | TGTGCAGTCTGCGGGTCCTTGGGGTACGAGCAGTACTTC | CAVCGSLGYEQYF
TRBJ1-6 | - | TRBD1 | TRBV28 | TGTGCCAGTCGACAGGGGAATTCACCCCTCCACTTT | CASRQGNSPLHF
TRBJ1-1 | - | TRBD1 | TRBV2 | TGTGCCAGGGAGAGACAGGGGAACACTGAAGCTTTCTTT | CARERQGNTEAFF
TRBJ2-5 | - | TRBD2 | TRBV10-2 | TGCGCCAGCCGGGGACTAGCGGGAGAGACCCAGTACTTC | CASRGLAGETQYF
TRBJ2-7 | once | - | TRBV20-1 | TGCAGTGCTTGGGACCGATACGAGCAGTACTTC | CSAWDRYEQYF
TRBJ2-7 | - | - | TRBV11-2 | TGTGCCAGCAGCCTCTTAGTGTCGAGCTCCTACGAGCAGTACTTC | CASSLLVSSSYEQYF
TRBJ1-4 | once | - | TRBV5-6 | TGTGCCAGCAGCTTGGCGGGGGGCGGCCCCGTAAATGAAAAACTGTTTTTT | CASSLAGGGPVNEKLFF
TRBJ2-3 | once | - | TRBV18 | TGTGCCAGCTCACCACCTGGGGAAACAGATACGCAGTATTTT | CASSPPGETDTQYF
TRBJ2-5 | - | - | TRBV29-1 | TGCAGCGTTGAAGATCCTCAGGGAGGGGGGTACCAAGAGACCCAGTACTTC | CSVEDPQGGGYQETQYF
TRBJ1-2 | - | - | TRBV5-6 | TGTGCCAGCAGCCCTCTGCGACCCGGTGGCTACACCTTC | CASSPLRPGGYTF
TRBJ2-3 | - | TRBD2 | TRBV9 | TGTGCCAGCAGCGCCGGACTAGTACAAGATACGCAGTATTTT | CASSAGLVQDTQYF
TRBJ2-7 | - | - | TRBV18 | TGTGCCAGCTCATCAGATAGCTCCTACGAGCAGTACTTC | CASSSDSSYEQYF
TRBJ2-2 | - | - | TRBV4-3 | TGCGCCAGCAGCCAAGATGCCGGGGAGGCGAACACCGGGGAGCTGTTTTTT | CASSQDAGEANTGELFF
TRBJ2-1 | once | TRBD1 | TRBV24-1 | TGTGCCACCAGTGACCGGGACAGGCACTACAATGAGCAGTTCTTC | CATSDRDRHYNEQFF